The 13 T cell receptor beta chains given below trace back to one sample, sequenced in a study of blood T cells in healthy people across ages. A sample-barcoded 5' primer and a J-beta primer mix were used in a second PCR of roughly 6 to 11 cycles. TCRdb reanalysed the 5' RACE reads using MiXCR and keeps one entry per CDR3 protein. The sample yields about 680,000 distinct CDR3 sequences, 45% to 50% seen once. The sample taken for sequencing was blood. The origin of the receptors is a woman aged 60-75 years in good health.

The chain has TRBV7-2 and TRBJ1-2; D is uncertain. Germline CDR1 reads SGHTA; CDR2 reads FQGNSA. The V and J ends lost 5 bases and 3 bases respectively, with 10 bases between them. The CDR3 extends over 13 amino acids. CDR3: CASSPDLDYGYTF. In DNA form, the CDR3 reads TGTGCCAGCAGCCCCGACTTGGACTATGGCTACACCTTC.

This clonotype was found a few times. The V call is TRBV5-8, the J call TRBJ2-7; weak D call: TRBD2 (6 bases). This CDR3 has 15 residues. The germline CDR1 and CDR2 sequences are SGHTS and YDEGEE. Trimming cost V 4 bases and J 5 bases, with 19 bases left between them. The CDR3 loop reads CASSPLAMVAHEQYF. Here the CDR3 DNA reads TGTGCCAGCAGCCCCCTAGCGATGGTTGCCCACGAGCAGTACTTC.

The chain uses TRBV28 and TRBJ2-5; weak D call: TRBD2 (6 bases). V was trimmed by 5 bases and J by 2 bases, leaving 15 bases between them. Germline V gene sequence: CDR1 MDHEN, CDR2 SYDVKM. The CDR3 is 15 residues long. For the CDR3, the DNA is TGTGCCAGCAGTCAAGCGGGCTCCTCTCAAGAGACCCAGTACTTC. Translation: CASSQAGSSQETQYF.

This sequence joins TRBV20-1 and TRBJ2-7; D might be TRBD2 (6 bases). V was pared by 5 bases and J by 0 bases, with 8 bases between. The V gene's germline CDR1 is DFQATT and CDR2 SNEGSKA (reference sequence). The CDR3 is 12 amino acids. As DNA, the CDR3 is TGCAGTGCTTGGAGGGTCTCCTACGAGCAGTACTTC. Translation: CSAWRVSYEQYF.

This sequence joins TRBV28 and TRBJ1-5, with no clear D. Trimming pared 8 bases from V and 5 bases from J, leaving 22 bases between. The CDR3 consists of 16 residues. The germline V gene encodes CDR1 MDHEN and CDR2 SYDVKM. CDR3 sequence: CASLEREVGWDQPQHF. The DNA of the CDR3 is TGTGCCAGCCTTGAACGGGAGGTAGGGTGGGATCAGCCCCAGCATTTT.

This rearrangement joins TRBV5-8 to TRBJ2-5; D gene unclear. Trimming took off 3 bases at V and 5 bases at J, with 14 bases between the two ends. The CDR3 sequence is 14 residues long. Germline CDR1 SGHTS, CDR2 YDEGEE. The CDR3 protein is CASSSTRTRETQYF. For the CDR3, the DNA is TGTGCCAGCAGCTCCACCCGGACGCGGGAGACCCAGTACTTC.

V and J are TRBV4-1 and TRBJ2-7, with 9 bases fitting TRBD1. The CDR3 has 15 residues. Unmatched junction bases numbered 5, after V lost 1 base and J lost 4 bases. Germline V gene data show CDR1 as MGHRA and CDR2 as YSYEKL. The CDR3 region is CASSQVGTGPYEQYF. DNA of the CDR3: TGCGCCAGCAGCCAAGTGGGGACAGGGCCATACGAGCAGTACTTC.

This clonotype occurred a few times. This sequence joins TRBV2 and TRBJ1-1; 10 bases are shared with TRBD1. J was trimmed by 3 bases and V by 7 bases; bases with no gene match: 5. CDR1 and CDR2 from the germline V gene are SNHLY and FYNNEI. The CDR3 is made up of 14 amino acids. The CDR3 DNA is TGTGCCAGCACCGCGGACAGGGGGGACACTGAAGCTTTCTTT. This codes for CASTADRGDTEAFF.

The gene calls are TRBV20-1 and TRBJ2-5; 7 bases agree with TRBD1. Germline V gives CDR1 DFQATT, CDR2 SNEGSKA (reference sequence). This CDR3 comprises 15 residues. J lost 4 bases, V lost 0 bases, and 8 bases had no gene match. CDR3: CSARDGLQGTETQYF. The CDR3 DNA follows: TGCAGTGCTAGAGATGGTTTACAGGGGACAGAGACCCAGTACTTC.

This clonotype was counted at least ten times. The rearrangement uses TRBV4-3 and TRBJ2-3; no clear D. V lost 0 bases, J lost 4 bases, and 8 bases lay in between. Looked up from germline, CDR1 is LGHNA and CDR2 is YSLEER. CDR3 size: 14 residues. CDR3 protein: CASSQDFKADTQYF. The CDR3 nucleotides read TGCGCCAGCAGCCAAGATTTTAAGGCAGATACGCAGTATTTT.

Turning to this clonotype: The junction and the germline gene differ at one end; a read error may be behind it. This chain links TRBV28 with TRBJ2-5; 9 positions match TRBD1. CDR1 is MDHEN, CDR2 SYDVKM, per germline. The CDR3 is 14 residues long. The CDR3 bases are TGTGCCAGCAGTTCAACACGACAGGGGGAGACCCGGTACTTC. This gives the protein CASSSTRQGETRYF.

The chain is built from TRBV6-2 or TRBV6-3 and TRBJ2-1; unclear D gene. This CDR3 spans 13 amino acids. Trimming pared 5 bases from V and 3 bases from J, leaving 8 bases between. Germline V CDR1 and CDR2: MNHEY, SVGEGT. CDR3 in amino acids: CASSTEDYNEQFF. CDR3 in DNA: TGTGCCAGCAGTACAGAGGACTACAATGAGCAGTTCTTC.

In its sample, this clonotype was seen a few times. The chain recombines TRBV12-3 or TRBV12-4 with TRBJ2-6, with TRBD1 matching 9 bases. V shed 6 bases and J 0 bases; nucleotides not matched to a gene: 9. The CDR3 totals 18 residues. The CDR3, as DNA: TGTGCCAGCAGGGGTGGGGGACAGGGTATCTCTGGGGCCAACGTCCTGACTTTC. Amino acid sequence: CASRGGGQGISGANVLTF.